This T cell receptor (beta chain) was retrieved from a study of preoperative IRX-2 immunotherapy in early breast cancer. This clone occurred once. The CDR3 runs to 12 residues. Germline CDR1 is KGHSH and CDR2 is LQKENI. V was trimmed by 0 bases and J by 4 bases, leaving 4 bases between them. Treatment denoted: preoperative locoregional IRX-2 cytokine immunotherapy. Preoperative locoregional IRX-2 cytokine immunotherapy was tested in the phase Ib source study. Clones were read by immunoSEQ multiplex PCR, and TCRdb kept only the in-frame ones, dropping some. The sample carries approximately 98,000 clones, roughly 85% recorded once.

This receptor was obtained from a human donor with breast cancer. The V call is TRBV18, the J call TRBJ2-7; the D is unclear. This sample comprised tumor tissue, obtained after IRX-2 immunotherapy. CDR3 DNA sequence: TGTGCCAGCTCACCACCCGGATACGAGCAGTACTTC. It is translated as CASSPPGYEQYF.